This TCR beta chain was captured in a study of cytomegalovirus exposure and HLA in healthy donors. Background on the study: Within an early data release were about 85 million unique TCRs drawn from HLA-typed donors.

With respect to this clone: The target antigen is unknown.

Study outcomes and limitations: Diagnosis of cytomegalovirus status made by the classifier reportedly showed high specificity and sensitivity. Relative to the approximately 630-donor mean, N-insertions were reportedly fewer in an Asian-associated ancestry cluster in a later analysis.

Trimming took 5 bases from V and 4 from J, leaving 9 bases between them. CDR3 size: 11 residues. Per germline, CDR1 DFQATT and CDR2 SNEGSKA (reference sequence). The PCR employed 60 Vbeta primers together with 13 Jbeta primers. Libraries were prepared by immunoSEQ multiplex PCR; TCRdb keeps only in-frame clonotypes and omits some of them. The table records about 140,000 clones, 77% of them present only once. This sequence originates from a male donor in good health and CMV-seronegative. The sequenced material came from PBMCs. This chain joins TRBV20-1 and TRBJ2-7, with D tentatively TRBD2 (5 bases). The CDR3 DNA reads TGCAGTGCTCGGGGTTCTTACGAGCAGTACTTC. It codes for CSARGSYEQYF.